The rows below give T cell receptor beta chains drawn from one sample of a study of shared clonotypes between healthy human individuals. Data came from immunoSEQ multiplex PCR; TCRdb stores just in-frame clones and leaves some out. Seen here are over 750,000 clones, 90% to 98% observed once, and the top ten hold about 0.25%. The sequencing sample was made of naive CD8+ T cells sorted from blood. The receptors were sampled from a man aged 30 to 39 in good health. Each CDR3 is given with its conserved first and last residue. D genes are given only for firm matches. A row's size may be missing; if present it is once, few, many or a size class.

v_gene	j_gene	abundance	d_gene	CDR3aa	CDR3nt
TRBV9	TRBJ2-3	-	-	CASSVQDAWLDTQYF	TGTGCCAGCAGCGTGCAGGACGCCTGGTTAGATACGCAGTATTTT
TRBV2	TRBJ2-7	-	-	CASSLPNEYEQYF	TGTGCCAGCAGTCTGCCCAATGAGTACGAGCAGTACTTC
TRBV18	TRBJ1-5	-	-	CASSPTENSNQPQHF	TGTGCCAGCTCACCGACGGAAAATAGCAATCAGCCCCAGCATTTT
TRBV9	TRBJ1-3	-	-	CASSSDGDSGNTIYF	TGTGCCAGCAGCTCGGACGGGGACTCTGGAAACACCATATATTTT
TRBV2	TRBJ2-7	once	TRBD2	CASSWSLAGEDSYEQYF	TGTGCCAGCAGTTGGTCCCTAGCGGGGGAAGACTCCTACGAGCAGTACTTC
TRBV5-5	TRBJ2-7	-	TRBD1	CASSLEGTGPYEQYF	TGTGCCAGCAGCCTGGAGGGGACAGGGCCGTACGAGCAGTACTTC
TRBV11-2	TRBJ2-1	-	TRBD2	CASSTLAREGRNEQFF	TGTGCCAGCAGCACACTAGCGCGGGAGGGCAGGAATGAGCAGTTCTTC
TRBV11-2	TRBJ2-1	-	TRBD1	CASSTPDRGRNHNEQFF	TGTGCCAGCAGCACGCCGGACAGGGGGCGAAATCACAATGAGCAGTTCTTC
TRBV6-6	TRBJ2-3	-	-	CASSPKLAGDTQYF	TGTGCCAGCAGTCCAAAGCTAGCCGGAGATACGCAGTATTTT
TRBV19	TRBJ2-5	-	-	CASSSLARGAETQYF	TGTGCCAGTAGTTCGCTAGCGAGAGGAGCAGAGACCCAGTACTTC
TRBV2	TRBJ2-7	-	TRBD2	CASIGGSSYEQYF	TGTGCCAGCATCGGGGGGAGCTCCTACGAGCAGTACTTC
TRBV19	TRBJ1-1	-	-	CASSIVYTMNTEAFF	TGTGCCAGTAGTATAGTTTACACGATGAACACTGAAGCTTTCTTT
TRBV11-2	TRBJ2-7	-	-	CASSLEAFPSYEQYF	TGTGCCAGCAGCTTAGAAGCGTTTCCGTCCTACGAGCAGTACTTC
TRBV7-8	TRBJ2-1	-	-	CASSFTGIYSYNEQFF	TGTGCCAGCAGCTTTACAGGGATATACTCCTACAATGAGCAGTTCTTC
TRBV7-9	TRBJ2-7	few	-	CASSPTTDYEQYF	TGTGCCAGCAGCCCTACGACTGACTACGAGCAGTACTTC
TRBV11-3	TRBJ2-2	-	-	CASSPYTGELFF	TGTGCCAGCAGCCCTTACACCGGGGAGCTGTTTTTT
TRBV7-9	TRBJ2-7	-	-	CASSNQETDYEQYF	TGTGCCAGCAGCAACCAAGAGACAGACTACGAGCAGTACTTC